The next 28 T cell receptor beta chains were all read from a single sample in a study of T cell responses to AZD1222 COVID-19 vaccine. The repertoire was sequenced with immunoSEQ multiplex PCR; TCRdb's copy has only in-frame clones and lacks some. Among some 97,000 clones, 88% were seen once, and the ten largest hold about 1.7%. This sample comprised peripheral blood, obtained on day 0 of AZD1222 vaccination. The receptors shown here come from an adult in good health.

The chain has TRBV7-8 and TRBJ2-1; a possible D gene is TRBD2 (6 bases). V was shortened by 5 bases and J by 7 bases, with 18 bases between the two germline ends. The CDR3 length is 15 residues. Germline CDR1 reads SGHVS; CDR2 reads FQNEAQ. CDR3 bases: TGTGCCAGCAGCCCTACTAGGCTAGCGTTTAATGAGCAGTTCTTC. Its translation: CASSPTRLAFNEQFF.

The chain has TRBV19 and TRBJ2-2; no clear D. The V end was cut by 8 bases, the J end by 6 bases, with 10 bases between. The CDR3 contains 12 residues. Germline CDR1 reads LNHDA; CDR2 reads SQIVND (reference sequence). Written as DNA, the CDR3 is TGTGCCAGTCGGTTTCGGGCCGGGGAGCTGTTTTTT. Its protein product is CASRFRAGELFF.

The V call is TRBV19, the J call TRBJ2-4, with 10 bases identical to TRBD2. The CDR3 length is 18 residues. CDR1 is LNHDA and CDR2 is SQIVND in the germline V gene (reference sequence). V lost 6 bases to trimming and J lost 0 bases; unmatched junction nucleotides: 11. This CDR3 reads CASSGTSAPGLAKNIQYF. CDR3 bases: TGTGCCAGTAGCGGGACTAGCGCTCCGGGGTTAGCCAAAAACATTCAGTACTTC.

The CDR3 nucleotides read TGTGCCAGTAGTACTTGGGGGGAGCGGGAGGGCGGTAATGAGCAGTTCTTC. It translates to CASSTWGEREGGNEQFF. This chain links TRBV19 with TRBJ2-1; TRBD2 agrees at 10 bases. The germline gives CDR1 LNHDA, CDR2 SQIVND (reference sequence). The V gene end was trimmed by 4 bases and the J gene end by 7 bases; junction bases not matched to a gene: 13. This CDR3 region has 17 residues.

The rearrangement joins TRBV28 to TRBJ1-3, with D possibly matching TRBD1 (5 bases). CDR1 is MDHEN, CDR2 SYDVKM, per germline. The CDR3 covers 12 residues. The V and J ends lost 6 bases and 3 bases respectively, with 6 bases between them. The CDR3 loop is CASRTVGNTIYF. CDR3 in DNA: TGTGCCAGCAGGACAGTTGGAAACACCATATATTTT.

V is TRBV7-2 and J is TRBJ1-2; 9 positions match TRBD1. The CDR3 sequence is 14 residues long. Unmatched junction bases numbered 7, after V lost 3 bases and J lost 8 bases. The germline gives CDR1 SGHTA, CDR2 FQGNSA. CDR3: CASSLGRQGEGYTF. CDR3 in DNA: TGTGCCAGCAGCTTGGGCCGACAGGGGGAAGGCTACACCTTC.

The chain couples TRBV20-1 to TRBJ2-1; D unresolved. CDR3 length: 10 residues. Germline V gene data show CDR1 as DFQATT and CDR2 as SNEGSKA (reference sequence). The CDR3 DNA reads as TGCAGCGCGGACGTGAACGGGCAGTTCTTC. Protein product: CSADVNGQFF.

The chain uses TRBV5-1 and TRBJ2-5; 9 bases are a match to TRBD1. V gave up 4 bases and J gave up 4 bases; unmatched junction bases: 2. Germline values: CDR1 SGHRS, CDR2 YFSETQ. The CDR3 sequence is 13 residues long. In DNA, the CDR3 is TGCGCCAGCAGCCCGGGACAGGGAGAGACCCAGTACTTC. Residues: CASSPGQGETQYF.

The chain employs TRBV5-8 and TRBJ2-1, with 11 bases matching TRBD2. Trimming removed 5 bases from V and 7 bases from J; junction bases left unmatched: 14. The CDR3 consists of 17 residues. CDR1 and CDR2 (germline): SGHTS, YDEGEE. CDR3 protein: CASSREGIAGGINEQFF. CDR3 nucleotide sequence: TGTGCCAGCAGTCGGGAGGGGATAGCGGGAGGGATAAATGAGCAGTTCTTC. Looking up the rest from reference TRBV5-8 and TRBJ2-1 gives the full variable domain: EAGVTQSPTHLIKTRGQQATLRCSPISGHTSVYWYQQALGLGLQFLLWYDEGEERNRGNFPPRFSGRQFPNYSSELNVNALELEDSALYLCASSREGIAGGINEQFFGPGTRLTVL.

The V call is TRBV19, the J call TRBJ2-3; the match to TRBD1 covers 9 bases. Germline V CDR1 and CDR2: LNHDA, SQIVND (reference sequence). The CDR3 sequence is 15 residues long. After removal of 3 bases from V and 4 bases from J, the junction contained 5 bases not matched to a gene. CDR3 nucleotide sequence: TGTGCCAGTAGTATGACAGGGGGTTTTGCAGATACGCAGTATTTT. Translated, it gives CASSMTGGFADTQYF.

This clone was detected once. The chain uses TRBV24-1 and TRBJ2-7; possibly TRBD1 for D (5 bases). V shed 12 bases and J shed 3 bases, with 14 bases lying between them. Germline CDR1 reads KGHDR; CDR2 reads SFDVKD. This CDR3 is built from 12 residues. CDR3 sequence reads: CAASRDGYEQYF. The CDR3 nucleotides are TGTGCCGCATCCAGGGATGGCTACGAGCAGTACTTC.

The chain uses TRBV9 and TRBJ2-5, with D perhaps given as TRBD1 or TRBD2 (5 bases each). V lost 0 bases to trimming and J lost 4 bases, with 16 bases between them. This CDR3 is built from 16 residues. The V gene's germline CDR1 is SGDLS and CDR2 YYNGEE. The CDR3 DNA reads TGTGCCAGCAGCGTAGGGACCCCGGGACCGAGAGAGACCCAGTACTTC. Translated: CASSVGTPGPRETQYF.

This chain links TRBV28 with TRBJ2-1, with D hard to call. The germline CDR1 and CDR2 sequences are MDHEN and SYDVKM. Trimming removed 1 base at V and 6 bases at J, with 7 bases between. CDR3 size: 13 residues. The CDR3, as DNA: TGTGCCAGCAGTTTATCAGGATCCAATGAGCAGTTCTTC. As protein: CASSLSGSNEQFF.

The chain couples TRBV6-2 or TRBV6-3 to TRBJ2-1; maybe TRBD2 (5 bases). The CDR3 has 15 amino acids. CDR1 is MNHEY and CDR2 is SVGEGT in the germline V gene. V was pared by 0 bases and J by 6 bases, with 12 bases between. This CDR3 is CASSYSEAGVNEQFF. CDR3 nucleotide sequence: TGTGCCAGCAGTTACTCGGAGGCAGGTGTCAATGAGCAGTTCTTC.

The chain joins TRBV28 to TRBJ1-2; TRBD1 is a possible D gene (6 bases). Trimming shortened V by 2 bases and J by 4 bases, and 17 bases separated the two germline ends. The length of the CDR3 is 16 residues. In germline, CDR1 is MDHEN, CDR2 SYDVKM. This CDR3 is CASSLVGSGGLYGYTF. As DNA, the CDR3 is TGTGCCAGCAGTTTAGTAGGATCTGGGGGCCTCTATGGCTACACCTTC.

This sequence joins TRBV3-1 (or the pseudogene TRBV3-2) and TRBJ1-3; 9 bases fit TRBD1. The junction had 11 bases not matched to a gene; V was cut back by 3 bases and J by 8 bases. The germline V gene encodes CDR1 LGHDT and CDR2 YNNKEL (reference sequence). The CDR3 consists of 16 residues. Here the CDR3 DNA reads TGTGCCAGCAGCCACCTACTAGACAGGGGGGTTGACACCATATATTTT. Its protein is CASSHLLDRGVDTIYF.

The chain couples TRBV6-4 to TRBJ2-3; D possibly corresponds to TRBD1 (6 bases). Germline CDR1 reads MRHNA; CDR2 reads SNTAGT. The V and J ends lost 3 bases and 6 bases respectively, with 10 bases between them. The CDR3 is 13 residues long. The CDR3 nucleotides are TGTGCCAGCAGTGAAGGACAGCGGGATACGCAGTATTTT. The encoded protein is CASSEGQRDTQYF.

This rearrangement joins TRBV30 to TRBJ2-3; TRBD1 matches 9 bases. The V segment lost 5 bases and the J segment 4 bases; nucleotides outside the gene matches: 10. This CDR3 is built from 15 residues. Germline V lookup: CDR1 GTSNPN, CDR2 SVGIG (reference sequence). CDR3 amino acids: CAWGGGQGGADTQYF. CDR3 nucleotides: TGTGCCTGGGGCGGGGGACAGGGAGGAGCAGATACGCAGTATTTT.

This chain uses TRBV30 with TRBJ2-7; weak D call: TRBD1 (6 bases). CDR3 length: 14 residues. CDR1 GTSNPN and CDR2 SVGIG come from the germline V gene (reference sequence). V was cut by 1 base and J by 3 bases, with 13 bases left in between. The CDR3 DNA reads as TGTGCCTGGAGTGGACTGGGGGCCTACTACGAGCAGTACTTC. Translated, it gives CAWSGLGAYYEQYF. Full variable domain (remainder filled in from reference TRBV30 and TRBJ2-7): SQTIHQWPATLVQPVGSPLSLECTVEGTSNPNLYWYRQAAGRGLQLLFYSVGIGQISSEVPQNLSASRPQDRQFILSSKKLLLSDSGFYLCAWSGLGAYYEQYFGPGTRLTVT.

CDR3 nucleotide sequence: TGTGCCAGCAGCCACCCCCCCAACGAGCAGTACTTC. This gives the protein CASSHPPNEQYF. The chain links TRBV5-5 to TRBJ2-7, with D hard to call. Germline V gene data show CDR1 as SGHKS and CDR2 as YYEKEE (reference sequence). Trimming shortened V by 4 bases and J by 5 bases, and 10 bases separated the two germline ends. The CDR3 consists of 12 residues. The full variable domain, its missing parts supplied by reference TRBV5-5 and TRBJ2-7, is DAGVTQSPTHLIKTRGQQVTLRCSPISGHKSVSWYQQVLGQGPQFIFQYYEKEERGRGNFPDRFSARQFPNYSSELNVNALLLGDSALYLCASSHPPNEQYFGPGTRLTVT.

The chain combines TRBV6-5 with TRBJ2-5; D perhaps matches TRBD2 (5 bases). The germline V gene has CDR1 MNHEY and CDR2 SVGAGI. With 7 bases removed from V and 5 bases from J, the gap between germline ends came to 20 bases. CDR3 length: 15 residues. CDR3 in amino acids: CASTSPGLRGETQYF. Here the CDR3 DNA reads TGTGCCAGCACCAGCCCCGGGCTTCGCGGGGAGACCCAGTACTTC.

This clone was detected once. The chain's CDR3 is CASSPTRFQETQYF. DNA for the CDR3: TGTGCCAGCAGCCCCACCCGGTTCCAAGAGACCCAGTACTTC. The J gene is TRBJ2-5, the V gene TRBV7-6; no clear D gene. V lost 5 bases to trimming and J lost 1 base, with 11 bases between them. This CDR3 is 14 amino acids long. The germline V gene encodes CDR1 SGHVS and CDR2 FNYEAQ.

CDR3 DNA: TGTGCCAGTAGTATGACCGGGACAGTAAATTACAATGAGCAGTTCTTC. Amino acids: CASSMTGTVNYNEQFF. The rearrangement links TRBV19 to TRBJ2-1, with TRBD1 matching over 7 bases. J lost 4 bases, V lost 3 bases, and 9 bases had no gene match. CDR3 length: 16 amino acids. Germline V CDR1 and CDR2: LNHDA, SQIVND (reference sequence). The whole variable domain, filled in from reference TRBV19 and TRBJ2-1, reads DGGITQSPKYLFRKEGQNVTLSCEQNLNHDAMYWYRQDPGQGLRLIYYSQIVNDFQKGDIAEGYSVSREKKESFPLTVTSAQKNPTAFYLCASSMTGTVNYNEQFFGPGTRLTVL.

The CDR3 is CASSQGGMGNQPQHF. CDR3 in DNA: TGTGCCAGCAGCCAAGGGGGAATGGGCAATCAGCCCCAGCATTTT. This rearrangement joins TRBV3-1 (or the pseudogene TRBV3-2) to TRBJ1-5; unclear D gene. CDR1 and CDR2 (germline): LGHDT, YNNKEL (reference sequence). The V end lost 1 base, the J end lost 2 bases, and 9 bases lay between the germline ends. The CDR3 consists of 15 residues.

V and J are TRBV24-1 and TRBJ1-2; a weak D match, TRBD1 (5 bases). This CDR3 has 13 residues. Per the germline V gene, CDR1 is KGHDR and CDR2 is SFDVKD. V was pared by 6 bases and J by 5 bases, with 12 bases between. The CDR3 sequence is CATSRDGGYGYTF. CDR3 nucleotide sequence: TGTGCCACCAGTCGAGACGGGGGGTATGGCTACACCTTC.

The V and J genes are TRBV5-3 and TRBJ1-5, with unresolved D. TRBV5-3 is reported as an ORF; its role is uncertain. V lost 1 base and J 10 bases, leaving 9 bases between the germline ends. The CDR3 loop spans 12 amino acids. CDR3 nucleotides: TGTGCCAGAAGCTTGCGTTTTCGTCCCCAGCATTTT. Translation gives CARSLRFRPQHF.

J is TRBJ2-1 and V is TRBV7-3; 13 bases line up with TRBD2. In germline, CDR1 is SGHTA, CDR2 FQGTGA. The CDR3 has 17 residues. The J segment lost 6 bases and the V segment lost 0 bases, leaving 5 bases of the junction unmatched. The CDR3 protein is CASSLTRTSGSVNEQFF. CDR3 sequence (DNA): TGTGCCAGCAGCTTAACCCGGACTAGCGGGAGCGTCAATGAGCAGTTCTTC.

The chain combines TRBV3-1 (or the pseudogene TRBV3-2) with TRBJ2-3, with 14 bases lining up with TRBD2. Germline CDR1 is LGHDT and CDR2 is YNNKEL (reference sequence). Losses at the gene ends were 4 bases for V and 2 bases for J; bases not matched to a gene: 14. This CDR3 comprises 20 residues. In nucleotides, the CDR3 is TGTGCCAGCAGCCGGGGACTAGCGGGAGTCAATTTAACAAACACAGATACGCAGTATTTT. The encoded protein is CASSRGLAGVNLTNTDTQYF.